Listed below are T cell receptor beta chains from one sample, sequenced in a study of PD-L1 blockade in urothelial cancer. The assay was immunoSEQ multiplex PCR, and TCRdb's table has in-frame clones only and misses some. Of 75,000 to 90,000 clones listed, roughly 82% were seen once; the top ten hold over 7.5%. Sequenced material: PBMCs, taken around atezolizumab (anti-PD-L1) treatment. These receptors originate from a man aged 70-80 years with urothelial cancer. Both conserved end residues are part of each CDR3. Each record gives: V gene, clone size, J gene, D gene, CDR3 protein, CDR3 DNA. D genes are given only for firm matches. Some rows mark clone size as missing; the rest say once, few, many or name a class of expanded clone.

>TRBV10-1|NA|TRBJ2-1|TRBD2
CASSESSWGGSSYNEQFF
TGCGCCAGCAGTGAGTCGAGTTGGGGGGGGAGCTCCTACAATGAGCAGTTCTTC
>TRBV10-1|NA|TRBJ2-6|NA
CASSGAGANVLTF
TGCGCCAGCAGCGGGGCTGGGGCCAACGTCCTGACTTTC
>TRBV19|few|TRBJ1-1|NA
CASSIIGRDTEAFF
TGTGCCAGTAGTATCATCGGGAGGGACACTGAAGCTTTCTTT
>TRBV5-1|NA|TRBJ1-4|TRBD1
CASSWTGGEEKLFF
TGCGCCAGCAGCTGGACAGGGGGGGAGGAAAAACTGTTTTTT
>TRBV21-1|NA|TRBJ1-5|NA
CASKGTGVMGQPQHF
TGTGCCAGCAAGGGGACAGGGGTGATGGGACAGCCCCAGCATTTT
>TRBV6-1|NA|TRBJ1-1|NA
CASSTTGNTEAFF
TGTGCCAGCAGTACCACAGGGAACACTGAAGCTTTCTTT
>TRBV7-8|NA|TRBJ2-3|TRBD2
CASSTPSGGSLSYTDTQYF
TGTGCCAGCAGCACACCTAGCGGGGGGTCCCTCTCCTACACAGATACGCAGTATTTT
>TRBV12-5|NA|TRBJ2-1|TRBD2
CASGLGSGGHPYNEQFF
TGTGCTAGTGGTTTGGGTAGCGGGGGGCATCCCTACAATGAGCAGTTCTTC
>TRBV2|few|TRBJ2-7|TRBD2
CASSGTSGRTYEQYF
TGTGCCAGCAGTGGGACTAGCGGGAGAACCTACGAGCAGTACTTC
>TRBV30|NA|TRBJ2-1|TRBD2
CAWTRTSGWYNEQFF
TGTGCCTGGACCAGAACTAGCGGTTGGTACAATGAGCAGTTCTTC
>TRBV9|NA|TRBJ1-2|NA
CASSGGVLAYGYTF
TGTGCCAGCAGCGGGGGGGTACTGGCCTATGGCTACACCTTC
>TRBV19|few|TRBJ1-1|NA
CASSLRQEEAFF
TGTGCCAGTAGTCTTCGACAGGAAGAAGCTTTCTTT
>TRBV5-5|few|TRBJ1-4|TRBD1
CASSLADQDRNEKLFF
TGTGCCAGCAGCTTGGCGGATCAGGACAGGAATGAAAAACTGTTTTTT
>TRBV30|few|TRBJ2-2|NA
CAWSLLGGWSRTGELFF
TGTGCCTGGTCACTATTAGGGGGTTGGTCGAGAACCGGGGAGCTGTTTTTT
>TRBV28|NA|TRBJ1-4|TRBD1
CASRSQGAGEKLFF
TGTGCCAGCAGGTCTCAGGGGGCCGGGGAAAAACTGTTTTTT
>TRBV10-3|NA|TRBJ2-4|TRBD2
CAISERLSGGRGDIQYF
TGTGCCATCAGTGAAAGGTTATCGGGGGGGAGGGGAGACATTCAGTACTTC
>TRBV25-1|once|TRBJ1-5|TRBD1
CASSDPGTGGDQPQHF
TGTGCCAGCAGTGACCCCGGGACAGGGGGAGATCAGCCCCAGCATTTT
>TRBV6-5|NA|TRBJ1-5|NA
CASSYSRTAFNQPQHF
TGTGCCAGCAGTTACTCCCGGACAGCTTTCAATCAGCCCCAGCATTTT
>TRBV19|NA|TRBJ1-5|NA
CASSIRGGEPQHF
TGTGCCAGTAGTATTCGGGGCGGGGAGCCCCAGCATTTT
>TRBV5-1|NA|TRBJ2-3|NA
CASKWLHTDTQYF
TGCGCCAGCAAGTGGTTACACACAGATACGCAGTATTTT
>TRBV7-3|NA|TRBJ2-7|NA
CASSLGLSYEQYF
TGTGCCAGCAGCTTGGGACTTAGTTACGAGCAGTACTTC
>TRBV4-2|NA|TRBJ1-5|NA
CASSQGRGTNQPQHF
TGTGCCAGCAGCCAAGGCAGGGGAACTAATCAGCCCCAGCATTTT
>TRBV5-1|NA|TRBJ1-3|NA
CASKRDMPSGNTIYF
TGCGCCAGCAAGCGGGACATGCCTTCTGGAAACACCATATATTTT
>TRBV6-1|NA|TRBJ1-2|NA
CASSAERPNYGYTF
TGTGCCAGCAGTGCTGAGAGGCCGAACTATGGCTACACCTTC
>TRBV2|NA|TRBJ2-5|TRBD1
CASSTRTGEETQYF
TGTGCCAGTTCTACCCGGACAGGAGAAGAGACCCAGTACTTC
>TRBV5-8|NA|TRBJ2-7|TRBD1
CASSKGQAALSYEQYF
TGTGCCAGCAGCAAGGGACAGGCGGCCCTCTCCTACGAGCAGTACTTC
>TRBV6-1|NA|TRBJ1-2|NA
CASSESSGYLYGYTF
TGTGCCAGCAGTGAATCGTCCGGGTACCTTTATGGCTACACCTTC
>TRBV4-2|NA|TRBJ2-3|TRBD2
CASSQGGTAGADTQYF
TGTGCCAGCAGCCAAGGTGGTACGGCGGGGGCAGATACGCAGTATTTT
>TRBV9|NA|TRBJ2-6|NA
CASSVVGQGSGANVLTF
TGTGCCAGCAGCGTAGTTGGGCAGGGCTCTGGGGCCAACGTCCTGACTTTC
>TRBV7-9|NA|TRBJ2-2|TRBD1
CASSLAGDRVSCLGELFF
TGTGCCAGCAGCTTAGCAGGGGACAGGGTTAGTTGTTTGGGGGAGCTGTTTTTT
>TRBV6-1|once|TRBJ2-1|TRBD2
CASSPGTSGYNEQFF
TGTGCCAGCAGTCCCGGGACTAGCGGATACAATGAGCAGTTCTTC
>TRBV27|NA|TRBJ1-3|NA
CASTQVGDPFSGNTIYF
TGTGCCAGCACCCAGGTCGGCGACCCCTTCTCTGGAAACACCATATATTTT
>TRBV2|once|TRBJ1-5|NA
CASSDGGNSNQPQHF
TGTGCCAGCAGTGACGGCGGTAATAGCAATCAGCCCCAGCATTTT
>TRBV5-6|NA|TRBJ1-1|TRBD1
CASSLQGANTEAFF
TGTGCCAGCAGCTTGCAGGGGGCGAACACTGAAGCTTTCTTT
>TRBV6-5|NA|TRBJ1-4|TRBD1
CASSSGQGGEKLFF
TGTGCCAGCAGTTCCGGACAGGGAGGAGAAAAACTGTTTTTT
>TRBV6-5|NA|TRBJ2-2|NA
CASSYSRGNTGELFF
TGTGCCAGCAGTTACTCCCGCGGGAACACCGGGGAGCTGTTTTTT
>TRBV5-4|NA|TRBJ1-1|TRBD1
CASSLEGAEAFF
TGTGCCAGCAGCTTGGAGGGGGCTGAGGCTTTCTTT
>TRBV7-2|NA|TRBJ2-5|TRBD1
CASSRIQGKETQYF
TGTGCCAGCAGCCGGATACAGGGGAAAGAGACCCAGTACTTC
>TRBV4-1|few|TRBJ1-2|NA
CASSQPQGGYGYTF
TGCGCCAGCAGCCAACCACAGGGCGGCTATGGCTACACCTTC
>TRBV5-4|NA|TRBJ1-2|NA
CASSIRGGANYGYTF
TGTGCCAGCAGTATTCGGGGGGGGGCTAACTATGGCTACACCTTC
>TRBV5-5|once|TRBJ2-5|NA
CASSLVSQETQYF
TGTGCCAGCAGCTTGGTCAGCCAAGAGACCCAGTACTTC
>TRBV19|NA|TRBJ2-2|TRBD2
CASSHTGGRTGELFF
TGTGCCAGTAGTCACACGGGGGGACGGACCGGGGAGCTGTTTTTT
>TRBV11-2|NA|TRBJ2-7|NA
CASSLGQQSSYEQYF
TGTGCCAGCAGCTTAGGTCAACAGAGCTCCTACGAGCAGTACTTC
>TRBV6-1|NA|TRBJ2-7|TRBD2
CASSEARGGGLAGGYEQYF
TGTGCCAGCAGTGAAGCGCGCGGGGGGGGGCTAGCGGGAGGTTACGAGCAGTACTTC
>TRBV5-4|NA|TRBJ2-7|TRBD2
CASSVMTSGRGYEQYF
TGTGCCAGCAGCGTGATGACTAGCGGGAGGGGCTACGAGCAGTACTTC
>TRBV19|NA|TRBJ2-2|NA
CASSIQGSGELFF
TGTGCCAGTAGTATCCAGGGTTCCGGGGAGCTGTTTTTT
>TRBV2|NA|TRBJ1-1|TRBD1
CASRQNSGTGDTEAFF
TGTGCCAGCAGGCAGAACTCCGGGACAGGGGACACTGAAGCTTTCTTT
>TRBV5-1|once|TRBJ1-1|NA
CASSFQENTEAFF
TGCGCCAGCAGCTTTCAGGAGAACACTGAAGCTTTCTTT
>TRBV7-9|NA|TRBJ2-7|TRBD2
CASSLEPPLAGAYEQYF
TGTGCCAGCAGCTTAGAACCTCCACTAGCGGGAGCCTACGAGCAGTACTTC
>TRBV4-3|NA|TRBJ1-2|NA
CASSLGRGSYGYTF
TGCGCCAGCAGTCTAGGCCGGGGGAGTTATGGCTACACCTTC
>TRBV6-5|NA|TRBJ1-4|NA
CASSLATNEKLFF
TGTGCCAGCAGTTTAGCAACTAATGAAAAACTGTTTTTT
>TRBV9|NA|TRBJ2-5|NA
CASSVGTEGETQYF
TGTGCCAGCAGCGTAGGGACAGAGGGGGAGACCCAGTACTTC
>TRBV19|NA|TRBJ1-2|TRBD1
CASEDRTNYGYTF
TGTGCCAGCGAGGACAGGACTAACTATGGCTACACCTTC
>TRBV5-6|NA|TRBJ1-1|NA
CASSLRLTPEVNWAEAFF
TGTGCCAGCAGCTTGCGCCTCACCCCGGAGGTTAATTGGGCCGAAGCTTTCTTT
>TRBV11-2|many|TRBJ1-1|TRBD1
CASSPIQGAGTEAFF
TGTGCCAGCAGCCCCATCCAGGGGGCTGGGACTGAAGCTTTCTTT